These 20 T cell receptor beta chains share one sample of origin, sequenced in a study of cytomegalovirus exposure and HLA in healthy donors (dated by TCRdb to between 2016 and 2019). Preparation of the library involved the immunoSEQ multiplex PCR assay. For the multiplex PCR, a mixture combining 60 forward primers for TCR Vbeta segments and 13 reverse primers for TCR Jbeta segments was used. TCRdb holds this immuneACCESS table with in-frame rearrangements only. Some clones are missing; in checked studies, unresolved V genes explain under half, and the rest has no known cause. The sample has around 100,000 clones on record, under 9% of them singletons. The top ten clones comprise 2.3% of the sample. Sequenced: PBMCs. All receptors derive from a man between 45 and 60 years old in good health and CMV-seronegative.

This clone has just a few counts. The chain couples TRBV7-2 to TRBJ2-7, with D possibly being TRBD1 (6 bases). Trimming removed 7 bases at V and 10 bases at J, with 17 bases between. CDR1 is SGHTA and CDR2 is FQGNSA in the germline V gene. The CDR3 has 12 amino acids. The CDR3 is CASTSTGTPQYF. CDR3 coding DNA: TGTGCCAGCACCTCAACAGGGACACCCCAGTACTTC.

This clone was seen more than once but under ten times. The chain couples TRBV12-5 to TRBJ2-1; possibly TRBD1 for D (5 bases). This CDR3 region has 15 residues. Between the trimmed V and J ends, which lost 6 bases and 0 bases, there was a span of 12 bases. Germline CDR1 is LGHNT and CDR2 is FRNRAP. This CDR3 is CASGQGGSSYNEQFF. For the CDR3, the DNA is TGTGCTAGTGGCCAGGGTGGGTCCTCCTACAATGAGCAGTTCTTC.

In DNA, the CDR3 is TGTGCCAGCAGTTGGGGGGGCGAAGTTGAAAAACTGTTTTTT. This gives the protein CASSWGGEVEKLFF. The chain carries TRBV28 and TRBJ1-4; tentative D call: TRBD1 (6 bases). Deletions cut 4 bases from V and 7 bases from J, with 13 bases between. CDR1 MDHEN and CDR2 SYDVKM come from the germline V gene. The CDR3 loop spans 14 amino acids.

The rearrangement joins TRBV10-3 to TRBJ2-3; TRBD2 aligns across 7 bases. CDR3 length: 15 amino acids. Germline V gene data show CDR1 as ENHRY and CDR2 as SYGVKD. The V gene end was trimmed by 0 bases and the J gene end by 6 bases; junction bases not matched to a gene: 6. The CDR3: CAISESDWEGDTQYF. The CDR3 DNA reads as TGTGCCATCAGTGAGTCCGACTGGGAGGGGGATACGCAGTATTTT.

The table lists this clone with a few counts. The genes are TRBV27 and TRBJ2-7; 9 positions match TRBD1. CDR3 length: 14 residues. CDR1 and CDR2 from the germline V gene are MNHEY and SMNVEV (reference sequence). Losses at the gene ends were 6 bases for V and 11 bases for J; bases not matched to a gene: 14. The chain's CDR3 is CASRSLGTGHLEYF. CDR3 DNA sequence: TGTGCCAGCAGATCACTAGGGACAGGGCATTTGGAGTACTTC.

This clone has more than one count but fewer than ten. The V gene is TRBV6-1, the J gene TRBJ1-5; 11 bases map to TRBD1. The CDR3 is made up of 16 amino acids. Trimming at V came to 4 bases and at J to 1 base, leaving 3 bases not matched to a gene. The germline V gene has CDR1 MNHNS and CDR2 SASEGT. The CDR3 protein is CASSGWDRGSNQPQHF. The CDR3 coding sequence is TGTGCCAGCAGTGGATGGGACAGGGGGAGCAATCAGCCCCAGCATTTT.

The V and J genes are TRBV11-2 and TRBJ1-2; 7 bases fit TRBD1. Germline V gene data show CDR1 as SGHAT and CDR2 as FQNNGV. The V segment lost 4 bases and the J segment 7 bases; nucleotides outside the gene matches: 12. This CDR3 has 15 amino acids. Written as DNA, the CDR3 is TGTGCCAGCAGCTCGTCCCGACAGGGACTGGGTGGCTACACCTTC. Residues: CASSSSRQGLGGYTF.

The genes are TRBV7-2 and TRBJ2-3, with 7 nucleotides matching TRBD1. With V trimmed by 6 bases and J by 1 base, 4 bases remained unmatched. This CDR3 contains 14 residues. Germline V lookup: CDR1 SGHTA, CDR2 FQGNSA. This CDR3 is CASRWTGGTDTQYF. The CDR3, as DNA: TGTGCCAGCAGGTGGACAGGCGGCACAGATACGCAGTATTTT.

This clone was found a few times. J is TRBJ2-7 and V is TRBV11-3, with 9 bases that match TRBD1. The V and J ends lost 5 bases and 0 bases, in that order; junction bases with no gene match: 2. The CDR3 sequence is 14 residues long. Germline CDR1 reads SGHNT; CDR2 reads YENEEA. This CDR3 reads CASSRGQGSYEQYF. The CDR3 DNA reads as TGTGCCAGCAGCCGGGGACAGGGCTCCTACGAGCAGTACTTC.

This chain joins TRBV10-3 and TRBJ1-2; TRBD1 matches at 7 bases. Germline V lookup: CDR1 ENHRY, CDR2 SYGVKD. After removal of 1 base from V and 7 bases from J, the junction contained 12 bases not matched to a gene. The CDR3 consists of 16 residues. CDR3 in amino acids: CAISEYERQGSIGYTF. In DNA, the CDR3 is TGTGCCATCAGTGAGTACGAGAGACAGGGTAGCATTGGCTACACCTTC.

This clone turned up a few times. The chain carries TRBV5-6 and TRBJ1-4, with 9 positions matching TRBD1. Trimming took 5 bases from V and 7 from J; bases not matched to a gene: 6. From germline, CDR1 is SGHDT and CDR2 YYEEEE. The CDR3 length is 14 residues. In DNA form, the CDR3 reads TGTGCCAGCAGAATACAGGGGGCGGGTGAAAAACTGTTTTTT. This translates into CASRIQGAGEKLFF.

This clone was seen a few times. The chain combines TRBV6-1 with TRBJ2-1; TRBD1 aligns across 9 bases. V was clipped by 6 bases and J by 4 bases; unmatched bases: 4. Germline V gene lookup returns CDR1 MNHNS and CDR2 SASEGT. The length of the CDR3 is 14 residues. CDR3 loop: CASRSGQGYNEQFF. The CDR3 DNA reads TGTGCCAGCAGGTCTGGACAGGGGTACAATGAGCAGTTCTTC.

In this sample, this clone turned up a few times. The chain carries TRBV28 and TRBJ1-5, with TRBD1 identical over 9 bases. The CDR3 spans 15 residues. With V trimmed by 5 bases and J by 4 bases, 6 bases remained unmatched. Germline lookup yields CDR1 MDHEN and CDR2 SYDVKM. The DNA of the CDR3 is TGTGCCAGCAGTGAGGGACAGGGTCAAAATCAGCCCCAGCATTTT. Translated: CASSEGQGQNQPQHF.

The genes are TRBV11-3 and TRBJ2-2; TRBD1 is a possible D gene (5 bases). Germline V gene lookup returns CDR1 SGHNT and CDR2 YENEEA. Trimming took 5 bases from V and 1 from J, leaving 8 bases between them. The CDR3 has 14 amino acids. CDR3 sequence reads: CASSPTGNTGELFF. For the CDR3, the DNA is TGTGCCAGCAGCCCAACAGGGAACACCGGGGAGCTGTTTTTT.

At least ten counts were recorded for this clone. The rearrangement links TRBV7-3 to TRBJ2-1; D might be TRBD2 (5 bases). Trimming left V 3 bases short and J 7 bases short, with 10 bases between. The CDR3 contains 13 residues. The germline V gene encodes CDR1 SGHTA and CDR2 FQGTGA. The CDR3 loop is CASSFGGWNEQFF. The CDR3 bases are TGTGCCAGCAGCTTTGGCGGGTGGAATGAGCAGTTCTTC.

The V call is TRBV10-3, the J call TRBJ2-7; 7 bases align to TRBD2. CDR3 length: 15 residues. V lost 5 bases to trimming and J lost 1 base; unmatched junction nucleotides: 8. Germline-derived CDR1 and CDR2 are ENHRY and SYGVKD. CDR3 sequence reads: CAISPEEAGSYEQYF. The CDR3 nucleotides are TGTGCCATCAGTCCCGAGGAAGCGGGGTCCTACGAGCAGTACTTC.

The V call is TRBV6-5, the J call TRBJ2-2, with 8 bases fitting TRBD1. Germline V gene sequence: CDR1 MNHEY, CDR2 SVGAGI. Germline trimming cut 6 bases from V and 4 bases from J; bases unmatched to any gene: 7. This CDR3 has 15 amino acids. Here the CDR3 reads CASRAGTGFTGELFF. CDR3 sequence (DNA): TGTGCCAGCAGAGCCGGGACAGGCTTCACCGGGGAGCTGTTTTTT.

This clone was counted a few times. V and J are TRBV29-1 and TRBJ2-1, with TRBD2 matching 7 bases. The CDR3 extends over 15 amino acids. Germline V lookup: CDR1 SQVTM, CDR2 ANQGSEA. Unmatched junction bases numbered 9, after V lost 7 bases and J lost 0 bases. CDR3 residues: CSANGGGPSYNEQFF. The DNA for the CDR3 is TGCAGCGCCAACGGCGGGGGACCCTCCTACAATGAGCAGTTCTTC.

This clone was counted only a few times. This chain uses TRBV7-8 with TRBJ2-7; 9 bases agree with TRBD2. The germline CDR1 and CDR2 sequences are SGHVS and FQNEAQ. J gave up 3 bases and V 6 bases, and 9 bases lay outside the gene matches. This CDR3 has 15 residues. Here the CDR3 DNA reads TGTGCCAGCAGGACCAGCGGGGGGCCGAACTACGAGCAGTACTTC. It codes for CASRTSGGPNYEQYF.

This clone was found a few times. This chain uses TRBV6-5 with TRBJ2-1, with D unclear. The CDR3 is 14 amino acids. The V end was cut by 0 bases, the J end by 4 bases, with 7 bases between. The V gene's germline CDR1 is MNHEY and CDR2 SVGAGI. CDR3 in amino acids: CASSYSEIYNEQFF. Written as DNA, the CDR3 is TGTGCCAGCAGTTACTCAGAGATATACAATGAGCAGTTCTTC.